These 10 T cell receptor beta chains were all obtained from the same sample, sequenced in a study of cytomegalovirus exposure and HLA in healthy donors (dated by TCRdb to 2016 to 2017). The library was obtained by the immunoSEQ multiplex PCR assay. TCRdb retrieved this table from immuneACCESS and kept in-frame rearrangements only. Not all clones are present; in checked studies, unresolved V genes account for under half, and no reason is known for the remainder. This sample holds a few hundred thousand clones; about nine tenths were observed only once. Jointly, the top ten make up approximately 0.86% of the sample. Sequences were obtained from PBMCs. Receptors were obtained from a woman between 18 and 29 years old in good health and CMV-seronegative.

The V and J genes are TRBV20-1 and TRBJ1-1; no firm D call. CDR1 is DFQATT, CDR2 SNEGSKA, per germline (reference sequence). The CDR3 is 11 residues long. Trimming stripped 4 bases from V and 6 bases from J, with 9 bases between. The CDR3 spells CSANPVPEAFF. Written as DNA, the CDR3 is TGCAGTGCTAATCCTGTCCCTGAAGCTTTCTTT.

This chain connects TRBV6-6 to TRBJ1-2; TRBD1 agrees at 11 bases. Germline V gene sequence: CDR1 MNHNY, CDR2 SVGAGI (reference sequence). The V and J ends lost 5 bases and 4 bases, in that order; junction bases with no gene match: 6. CDR3 length: 15 residues. This CDR3 reads CASSQRTGGIYGYTF. The CDR3, as DNA: TGTGCCAGCAGTCAACGGACAGGGGGCATCTATGGCTACACCTTC.

This chain links TRBV19 with TRBJ2-1; a weak D match, TRBD2 (6 bases). V gave up 7 bases and J gave up 4 bases, with 14 bases separating them. CDR1 is LNHDA, CDR2 SQIVND, per germline (reference sequence). This CDR3 contains 14 residues. CDR3 amino acids: CASTASDRYNEQFF. CDR3 sequence (DNA): TGTGCCAGTACCGCTAGCGACCGTTACAATGAGCAGTTCTTC.

This clone was seen once. The chain employs TRBV4-1 and TRBJ2-7; D might be TRBD2 (5 bases). Germline CDR1 is MGHRA and CDR2 is YSYEKL. The CDR3 has 15 amino acids. The germline V and J ends were trimmed by 6 bases and 2 bases, with 17 bases remaining between them. The CDR3 DNA sequence: TGCGCCAGCAGTCCCGGACTTCTAGTTGCCTACGAGCAGTACTTC. Translation gives CASSPGLLVAYEQYF.

The rearrangement links TRBV4-1 to TRBJ1-6, with D uncertain. The CDR3 consists of 17 residues. Deletions cut 2 bases from V and 7 bases from J, with 18 bases between. Germline lookup yields CDR1 MGHRA and CDR2 YSYEKL. DNA for the CDR3: TGCGCCAGCAGCCAACGCGACGGGATGGTAGGGAATTCACCCCTCCACTTT. It yields the protein CASSQRDGMVGNSPLHF.

The chain uses TRBV6-1 and TRBJ2-7; 9 bases are a match to TRBD1. Germline-derived CDR1 and CDR2 are MNHNS and SASEGT. The J segment lost 7 bases and the V segment lost 6 bases, leaving 13 bases of the junction unmatched. This CDR3 has 15 amino acids. CDR3 in DNA: TGTGCCAGCAGGGGGACCGGGACAGGGATCGGTGAGCAGTACTTC. This translates into CASRGTGTGIGEQYF.

This rearrangement joins TRBV5-1 to TRBJ2-5; 7 bases map to TRBD2. From germline, CDR1 is SGHRS and CDR2 YFSETQ. The V segment lost 2 bases and the J segment 5 bases; nucleotides outside the gene matches: 6. The CDR3 contains 14 residues. CDR3 region: CASSLTGGEETQYF. DNA for the CDR3: TGCGCCAGCAGCTTAACGGGGGGTGAGGAGACCCAGTACTTC. Looking up the rest from reference TRBV5-1 and TRBJ2-5 gives the full variable domain: KAGVTQTPRYLIKTRGQQVTLSCSPISGHRSVSWYQQTPGQGLQFLFEYFSETQRNKGNFPGRFSGRQFSNSRSEMNVSTLELGDSALYLCASSLTGGEETQYFGPGTRLLVL.

The chain couples TRBV6-5 to TRBJ2-7; 8 bases agree with TRBD1. The J segment lost 5 bases and the V segment lost 8 bases, leaving 14 bases of the junction unmatched. The CDR3 runs to 15 residues. Germline CDR1 and CDR2: MNHEY and SVGAGI. In DNA, the CDR3 is TGTGCCAGCGGGAGATCGACAGGGGTGGTCGACGAGCAGTACTTC. It translates to CASGRSTGVVDEQYF.

V is TRBV9 and J is TRBJ2-3; D is unresolved. V dropped 0 bases and J dropped 4 bases, with 12 bases sitting between them. In germline, CDR1 is SGDLS, CDR2 YYNGEE. The CDR3 loop spans 15 amino acids. CDR3 DNA sequence: TGTGCCAGCAGCGTAGGCAGGATTGGCGCAGATACGCAGTATTTT. Residues: CASSVGRIGADTQYF.

The rearrangement joins TRBV6-6 to TRBJ2-3, with D perhaps matching TRBD2 (6 bases). V dropped 5 bases and J dropped 4 bases, with 13 bases sitting between them. The germline V gene has CDR1 MNHNY and CDR2 SVGAGI (reference sequence). This CDR3 has 14 residues. The CDR3 DNA follows: TGTGCCAGCAGTCCACGGGGGTTAGCAGATACGCAGTATTTT. Residues: CASSPRGLADTQYF.